This entry is about one TCR beta chain. Its target is not known. The primer mix had 60 Vbeta and 13 Jbeta primers. The table came from immunoSEQ multiplex PCR; TCRdb's copy has only in-frame clones and leaves some out. Seen here are 65,000 to 90,000 clones, over 60% observed once, and the top ten hold approximately 3%. Donors sampled were nominally healthy, though unrecorded immune exposures were likely. The sample comes from a study of cytomegalovirus exposure and HLA in healthy donors. Turning to the study itself: In an early release, HLA-typed donors contributed tens of millions of unique TCR sequences.

The CDR3 sequence is 15 residues long. Trimming took 6 bases from V and 1 from J; bases not matched to a gene: 6. Germline CDR1 reads SNHLY; CDR2 reads FYNNEI. Study-wide results and caveats: Later analysis identified a missense DCLRE1C variant that was linked to TCR beta V- and J-gene trimming. The classifier was said to identify cytomegalovirus status with high specificity and sensitivity.

The material sequenced was PBMCs. V is TRBV2 and J is TRBJ1-5, with 7 bases fitting TRBD1. The clonotype originates from a man in his forties or fifties in good health and CMV-seronegative. The CDR3 region is CASSNRGFSNQPQHF. The CDR3 nucleotides read TGTGCCAGCAGCAACAGGGGTTTCAGCAATCAGCCCCAGCATTTT.